The 18 T cell receptor beta chains reported below all come from one sample, sequenced in a study of CD8+ T cells in alopecia areata. RNA extraction was followed by reverse transcription into cDNA, which acted as the sequencing template. TCRdb keeps only in-frame clones here, not all; method: immunoSEQ multiplex PCR. The table lists 2,500 to 3,000 clones, with no singletons. Input material: lesional skin. The receptor source for this set is a C3H/HeJ mouse with alopecia areata. Mice of this strain are of MHC haplotype H2-k.

This clone was observed at least ten times. Gene labels here are mouse ones. The read ends 4 residues shy of where the CDR3 ends; the end is completed using the germline J gene. The chain employs TRBV31 and TRBJ1-2, with D tentatively TRBD1 (6 bases). Germline CDR1 and CDR2: GKSSPN and SITVG. Deletions cut 3 bases from V and 0 bases from J, with 11 bases between. This CDR3 is 14 amino acids long. The chain's CDR3 is CAWSRDNANSDYTF. The sequenced CDR3 bases are TGTGCCTGGAGCCGGGACAATGCAAACTCC.

This clone was seen many times. The listed genes are named as in mouse. The read ends 4 residues before the CDR3 terminus; that terminus is restored from the germline J gene. The V call is TRBV19, the J call TRBJ1-1; 9 nucleotides match TRBD1. Per germline, CDR1 FNHDT and CDR2 SITEND (reference sequence). CDR3 length: 15 residues. The CDR3 sequence is CASTSLSRDREEVFF. CDR3 DNA (partial): TGTGCCAGCACCTCCCTGTCCCGGGACAGGGAA.

This clone came up a few times. Sequence at one end of the junction differs from germline and may be a read error. These gene names are mouse names. The observed sequence ends 4 residues before the CDR3 terminus, with the missing tail filled in from the germline J gene. This chain connects TRBV13-1 to TRBJ1-1; 7 bases map to TRBD1. This CDR3 has 15 amino acids. CDR1 and CDR2 (germline): NSHNY, SYGAGN. The chain's CDR3 is CASGDAGTANTEVFF. CDR3 DNA, as far as it was read: TGTGCCAGCGGTGATGCAGGGACAGCAAACACA.

This clone is labeled large. TCRdb lists a protein that is different at residue 13 from the translated DNA; the protein given here uses the DNA translation. Mouse germline and gene names are used. Incomplete CDR3 DNA: TGTGCCAGCAGTGATAGGGGACAGGGGTATAATTCGCCC. Translated: CASSDRGQGYNSP. The full CDR3 protein reads CASSDRGQGYNSPLYF. V and J are TRBV13-3 and TRBJ1-6, with 10 bases fitting TRBD1. Read sequence stops 3 residues before the CDR3 end, and the germline J gene provides the missing end. TRBJ1-6 counts as an open reading frame of uncertain function. CDR1 NNHDY and CDR2 SYVADS come from the germline V gene. The CDR3 contains 16 residues. Germline trimming cut 1 base from V and 4 bases from J; bases unmatched to any gene: 2.

This clone was counted ten times or more. The genes are named according to mouse. The read ends 4 residues before the CDR3 terminus; that terminus is restored from the germline J gene. The rearrangement joins TRBV13-3 to TRBJ2-2, with TRBD2 matching over 10 bases. CDR3 length equals 16 residues. Trimming took 5 bases from V and 0 from J; bases not matched to a gene: 4. Looked up from germline, CDR1 is NNHDY and CDR2 is SYVADS. The CDR3 sequence is CASRVDWGSNTGQLYF. The CDR3 DNA, read in part, is TGTGCCAGCAGGGTGGACTGGGGGTCAAACACCGGG. The full variable domain, completed using reference TRBV13-3 and TRBJ2-2, is EAAVTQSPRSKVAVTGGKVTLSCHQTNNHDYMYWYRQDTGHGLRLIHYSYVADSTEKGDIPDGYKASRPSQENFSLILELASLSQTAVYFCASRVDWGSNTGQLYFGEGSKLTVL.

In its sample, this clone was seen many times. Genes and germline are mouse. The missing CDR3 end, 4 residues past where the read stops, is filled in from the germline J gene. J is TRBJ1-1 and V is TRBV19; maybe TRBD1 (6 bases). Germline-derived CDR1 and CDR2 are FNHDT and SITEND (reference sequence). The CDR3 contains 14 residues. CDR3 DNA, as far as it was read: TGTGCCAGCAGTATACGACAGGCGGGAACA. Translated, it gives CASSIRQAGT. The whole CDR3 region reads CASSIRQAGTEVFF.

This clone was counted many times. Gene names follow the mouse nomenclature. The CDR3 end is not reached by the read, which stops 4 residues before it; the germline J gene fills it in. The chain links TRBV16 to TRBJ2-5, with TRBD1 matching over 7 bases. Germline CDR1 reads SGHSA; CDR2 reads FRNQAP. The CDR3 loop spans 13 amino acids. CDR3 loop: CASSLGQGDTQYF. The covered CDR3 bases are TGTGCAAGCAGCTTAGGACAGGGAGAC.

This clone was detected many times. Gene labels here are mouse ones. The CDR3 end falls 4 residues outside the read, so it is completed with the germline J gene. V usage is TRBV5 and J usage is TRBJ2-4; D remains ambiguous. CDR3 size: 11 residues. From germline, CDR1 is LGHNA and CDR2 YNLKQL (reference sequence). This chain's CDR3 is CASSQLNTLYF. The part of the CDR3 DNA that was read is TGTGCCAGCAGCCAACTGAAC.

In regard to this clone: Gene names are the mouse ones. The missing CDR3 end, 4 residues past where the read stops, is filled in from the germline J gene. The chain links TRBV19 to TRBJ2-3; D perhaps matches TRBD1 (5 bases). Germline V lookup: CDR1 FNHDT, CDR2 SITEND (reference sequence). The germline V and J ends were trimmed by 8 bases and 3 bases, with 7 bases remaining between them. This CDR3 has 11 amino acids. The CDR3: CARRQAETLYF. The sequenced CDR3 bases are TGTGCCAGAAGACAGGCAGAA. The full variable domain, with the rest looked up from reference TRBV19 and TRBJ2-3, is GGIITQTPKFLIGQEGQKLTLKCQQNFNHDTMYWYRQDSGKGLRLIYYSITENDLQKGDLSEGYDASREKKSSFSLTVTSAQKNEMAVFLCARRQAETLYFGSGTRLTVL.

This clone has ten or more counts. The genes and germline here are from mouse. The sequenced fragment ends 4 residues before the CDR3 boundary, so the rest is inferred from the germline J gene. The genes are TRBV19 and TRBJ2-1; the D gene is possibly TRBD1 (6 bases). The V gene lost 1 base and the J gene lost 5 bases, with 13 bases spanning the gap. CDR3 length: 15 residues. The germline V gene encodes CDR1 FNHDT and CDR2 SITEND (reference sequence). The CDR3 DNA, read in part, is TGTGCCAGCAGTATAAGAAGGCCAGGGGATGCT. Amino acid sequence: CASSIRRPGDA. The entire CDR3 protein reads CASSIRRPGDAEQFF.

This clone was detected ten times or more. Genes and germline are mouse. CDR3 residues: CASGDLDRGGERLFF. The CDR3 DNA, read in part, is TGTGCCAGCGGTGATTTGGACAGGGGAGGCGAA. The chain joins TRBV13-2 to TRBJ1-4; 9 bases match TRBD1. The observed sequence ends 4 residues before the CDR3 terminus, with the missing tail filled in from the germline J gene. This CDR3 region has 15 residues. CDR1 and CDR2 (germline): NNHNN, SYGAGS (reference sequence).

In its sample, this clone was seen many times. Mouse germline and gene names are used. The read falls 4 residues short of the CDR3 end, and the missing part is taken from the germline J gene. The chain carries TRBV13-1 and TRBJ2-5; possibly TRBD1 for D (5 bases). The germline gives CDR1 NSHNY, CDR2 SYGAGN. The CDR3 is 12 amino acids. CDR3 DNA (partial): TGTGCCAGCAGTGATGAGGGGGAC. It codes for CASSDEGD. The whole CDR3 reads CASSDEGDTQYF.

This clone is deemed medium-sized. Gene names refer to mouse genes. The read finishes 4 residues shy of the CDR3 end, and the germline J gene is used to complete it. The J gene is TRBJ2-1, the V gene TRBV3; TRBD1 is a possible D gene (7 bases). Between the trimmed V and J ends, which lost 0 bases and 4 bases, there was a span of 10 bases. Germline V gene sequence: CDR1 SNHLY, CDR2 FYNGKV (reference sequence). CDR3 length: 15 residues. CDR3 residues: CASSLAGGPYAEQFF. CDR3 DNA, as far as it was read: TGTGCCAGCAGCTTAGCAGGGGGCCCTTATGCT.

This clone rates as medium-sized. Mouse germline and gene names are used. The read falls 4 residues short of the CDR3 end, and the missing part is taken from the germline J gene. The V gene is TRBV3, the J gene TRBJ2-5, with 11 bases matching TRBD2. The germline CDR1 and CDR2 sequences are SNHLY and FYNGKV (reference sequence). This CDR3 is 13 amino acids long. The sequenced CDR3 bases are TGTGCCAGCAGCCGGGACTGGGGGGAC. Translated: CASSRDWGD. The CDR3, in full, reads CASSRDWGDTQYF.

Many counts were recorded for this clone. Gene names follow the mouse nomenclature. Coverage ceases 4 residues before the CDR3 finishes, and the germline J gene fills in the end. The V call is TRBV1, the J call TRBJ1-4, with 9 bases lining up with TRBD1. The CDR3 is made up of 16 amino acids. Germline CDR1 and CDR2: NSQYPW and LRSPGD (reference sequence). The V gene end was trimmed by 4 bases and the J gene end by 6 bases; junction bases not matched to a gene: 9. The CDR3 DNA, read in part, is TGCACCTGCAGTGGCTCTACAGGGGGCGCCGACGAA. Residues: CTCSGSTGGADE. The full CDR3 protein reads CTCSGSTGGADERLFF.

This clone was detected many times. Genes and germline are mouse. The missing CDR3 end, 4 residues past where the read stops, is filled in from the germline J gene. The V and J genes are TRBV12-1 and TRBJ2-1; 14 bases align to TRBD2. The CDR3 runs to 16 residues. Germline values: CDR1 SGHSN, CDR2 HYEKVE. The CDR3 region is CASSPGTGGAEAEQFF. The CDR3 DNA, read in part, is TGTGCCAGCTCACCCGGGACTGGGGGGGCAGAAGCT.

This clone has a count of ten or more. Gene names follow the mouse nomenclature. The read finishes 4 residues shy of the CDR3 end, and the germline J gene is used to complete it. The genes are TRBV13-2 and TRBJ2-7; possible D gene TRBD1, 6 bases. In germline, CDR1 is NNHNN, CDR2 SYGAGS (reference sequence). The CDR3 extends over 14 amino acids. Trimming removed 3 bases at V and 0 bases at J, with 10 bases between. The sequenced CDR3 bases are TGTGCCAGCGGTGGGACAGCGAGCTCCTAT. It yields the protein CASGGTASSY. The whole CDR3 is CASGGTASSYEQYF.

About this clone: Genes here carry mouse names. The DNA read from the CDR3 is TGTGCCAGCAGCCACGGACAGGTACAAAAC. This gives the protein CASSHGQVQN. The entire CDR3 protein is CASSHGQVQNTLYF. The rearrangement uses TRBV4 and TRBJ2-4; 7 bases are shared with TRBD1. The sequenced fragment ends 4 residues before the CDR3 boundary, so the rest is inferred from the germline J gene. Unmatched junction bases numbered 5, after V lost 5 bases and J lost 3 bases. Looked up from germline, CDR1 is LGHDT and CDR2 is YNNKQL (reference sequence). CDR3 size: 14 residues.